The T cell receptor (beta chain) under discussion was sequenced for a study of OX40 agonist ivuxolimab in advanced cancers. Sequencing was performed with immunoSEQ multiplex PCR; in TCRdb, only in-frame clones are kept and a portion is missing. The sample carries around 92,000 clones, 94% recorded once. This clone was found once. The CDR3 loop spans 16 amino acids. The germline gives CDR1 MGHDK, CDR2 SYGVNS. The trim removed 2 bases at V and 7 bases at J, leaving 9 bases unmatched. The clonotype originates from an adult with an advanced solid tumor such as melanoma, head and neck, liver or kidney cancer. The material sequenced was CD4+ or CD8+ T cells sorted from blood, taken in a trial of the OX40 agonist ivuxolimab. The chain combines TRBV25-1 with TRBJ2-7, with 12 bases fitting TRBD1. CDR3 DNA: TGTGCCAGCAGTGAAACCCCGGGGACAGGGGGCCGGGAGCAGTACTTC. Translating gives CASSETPGTGGREQYF.